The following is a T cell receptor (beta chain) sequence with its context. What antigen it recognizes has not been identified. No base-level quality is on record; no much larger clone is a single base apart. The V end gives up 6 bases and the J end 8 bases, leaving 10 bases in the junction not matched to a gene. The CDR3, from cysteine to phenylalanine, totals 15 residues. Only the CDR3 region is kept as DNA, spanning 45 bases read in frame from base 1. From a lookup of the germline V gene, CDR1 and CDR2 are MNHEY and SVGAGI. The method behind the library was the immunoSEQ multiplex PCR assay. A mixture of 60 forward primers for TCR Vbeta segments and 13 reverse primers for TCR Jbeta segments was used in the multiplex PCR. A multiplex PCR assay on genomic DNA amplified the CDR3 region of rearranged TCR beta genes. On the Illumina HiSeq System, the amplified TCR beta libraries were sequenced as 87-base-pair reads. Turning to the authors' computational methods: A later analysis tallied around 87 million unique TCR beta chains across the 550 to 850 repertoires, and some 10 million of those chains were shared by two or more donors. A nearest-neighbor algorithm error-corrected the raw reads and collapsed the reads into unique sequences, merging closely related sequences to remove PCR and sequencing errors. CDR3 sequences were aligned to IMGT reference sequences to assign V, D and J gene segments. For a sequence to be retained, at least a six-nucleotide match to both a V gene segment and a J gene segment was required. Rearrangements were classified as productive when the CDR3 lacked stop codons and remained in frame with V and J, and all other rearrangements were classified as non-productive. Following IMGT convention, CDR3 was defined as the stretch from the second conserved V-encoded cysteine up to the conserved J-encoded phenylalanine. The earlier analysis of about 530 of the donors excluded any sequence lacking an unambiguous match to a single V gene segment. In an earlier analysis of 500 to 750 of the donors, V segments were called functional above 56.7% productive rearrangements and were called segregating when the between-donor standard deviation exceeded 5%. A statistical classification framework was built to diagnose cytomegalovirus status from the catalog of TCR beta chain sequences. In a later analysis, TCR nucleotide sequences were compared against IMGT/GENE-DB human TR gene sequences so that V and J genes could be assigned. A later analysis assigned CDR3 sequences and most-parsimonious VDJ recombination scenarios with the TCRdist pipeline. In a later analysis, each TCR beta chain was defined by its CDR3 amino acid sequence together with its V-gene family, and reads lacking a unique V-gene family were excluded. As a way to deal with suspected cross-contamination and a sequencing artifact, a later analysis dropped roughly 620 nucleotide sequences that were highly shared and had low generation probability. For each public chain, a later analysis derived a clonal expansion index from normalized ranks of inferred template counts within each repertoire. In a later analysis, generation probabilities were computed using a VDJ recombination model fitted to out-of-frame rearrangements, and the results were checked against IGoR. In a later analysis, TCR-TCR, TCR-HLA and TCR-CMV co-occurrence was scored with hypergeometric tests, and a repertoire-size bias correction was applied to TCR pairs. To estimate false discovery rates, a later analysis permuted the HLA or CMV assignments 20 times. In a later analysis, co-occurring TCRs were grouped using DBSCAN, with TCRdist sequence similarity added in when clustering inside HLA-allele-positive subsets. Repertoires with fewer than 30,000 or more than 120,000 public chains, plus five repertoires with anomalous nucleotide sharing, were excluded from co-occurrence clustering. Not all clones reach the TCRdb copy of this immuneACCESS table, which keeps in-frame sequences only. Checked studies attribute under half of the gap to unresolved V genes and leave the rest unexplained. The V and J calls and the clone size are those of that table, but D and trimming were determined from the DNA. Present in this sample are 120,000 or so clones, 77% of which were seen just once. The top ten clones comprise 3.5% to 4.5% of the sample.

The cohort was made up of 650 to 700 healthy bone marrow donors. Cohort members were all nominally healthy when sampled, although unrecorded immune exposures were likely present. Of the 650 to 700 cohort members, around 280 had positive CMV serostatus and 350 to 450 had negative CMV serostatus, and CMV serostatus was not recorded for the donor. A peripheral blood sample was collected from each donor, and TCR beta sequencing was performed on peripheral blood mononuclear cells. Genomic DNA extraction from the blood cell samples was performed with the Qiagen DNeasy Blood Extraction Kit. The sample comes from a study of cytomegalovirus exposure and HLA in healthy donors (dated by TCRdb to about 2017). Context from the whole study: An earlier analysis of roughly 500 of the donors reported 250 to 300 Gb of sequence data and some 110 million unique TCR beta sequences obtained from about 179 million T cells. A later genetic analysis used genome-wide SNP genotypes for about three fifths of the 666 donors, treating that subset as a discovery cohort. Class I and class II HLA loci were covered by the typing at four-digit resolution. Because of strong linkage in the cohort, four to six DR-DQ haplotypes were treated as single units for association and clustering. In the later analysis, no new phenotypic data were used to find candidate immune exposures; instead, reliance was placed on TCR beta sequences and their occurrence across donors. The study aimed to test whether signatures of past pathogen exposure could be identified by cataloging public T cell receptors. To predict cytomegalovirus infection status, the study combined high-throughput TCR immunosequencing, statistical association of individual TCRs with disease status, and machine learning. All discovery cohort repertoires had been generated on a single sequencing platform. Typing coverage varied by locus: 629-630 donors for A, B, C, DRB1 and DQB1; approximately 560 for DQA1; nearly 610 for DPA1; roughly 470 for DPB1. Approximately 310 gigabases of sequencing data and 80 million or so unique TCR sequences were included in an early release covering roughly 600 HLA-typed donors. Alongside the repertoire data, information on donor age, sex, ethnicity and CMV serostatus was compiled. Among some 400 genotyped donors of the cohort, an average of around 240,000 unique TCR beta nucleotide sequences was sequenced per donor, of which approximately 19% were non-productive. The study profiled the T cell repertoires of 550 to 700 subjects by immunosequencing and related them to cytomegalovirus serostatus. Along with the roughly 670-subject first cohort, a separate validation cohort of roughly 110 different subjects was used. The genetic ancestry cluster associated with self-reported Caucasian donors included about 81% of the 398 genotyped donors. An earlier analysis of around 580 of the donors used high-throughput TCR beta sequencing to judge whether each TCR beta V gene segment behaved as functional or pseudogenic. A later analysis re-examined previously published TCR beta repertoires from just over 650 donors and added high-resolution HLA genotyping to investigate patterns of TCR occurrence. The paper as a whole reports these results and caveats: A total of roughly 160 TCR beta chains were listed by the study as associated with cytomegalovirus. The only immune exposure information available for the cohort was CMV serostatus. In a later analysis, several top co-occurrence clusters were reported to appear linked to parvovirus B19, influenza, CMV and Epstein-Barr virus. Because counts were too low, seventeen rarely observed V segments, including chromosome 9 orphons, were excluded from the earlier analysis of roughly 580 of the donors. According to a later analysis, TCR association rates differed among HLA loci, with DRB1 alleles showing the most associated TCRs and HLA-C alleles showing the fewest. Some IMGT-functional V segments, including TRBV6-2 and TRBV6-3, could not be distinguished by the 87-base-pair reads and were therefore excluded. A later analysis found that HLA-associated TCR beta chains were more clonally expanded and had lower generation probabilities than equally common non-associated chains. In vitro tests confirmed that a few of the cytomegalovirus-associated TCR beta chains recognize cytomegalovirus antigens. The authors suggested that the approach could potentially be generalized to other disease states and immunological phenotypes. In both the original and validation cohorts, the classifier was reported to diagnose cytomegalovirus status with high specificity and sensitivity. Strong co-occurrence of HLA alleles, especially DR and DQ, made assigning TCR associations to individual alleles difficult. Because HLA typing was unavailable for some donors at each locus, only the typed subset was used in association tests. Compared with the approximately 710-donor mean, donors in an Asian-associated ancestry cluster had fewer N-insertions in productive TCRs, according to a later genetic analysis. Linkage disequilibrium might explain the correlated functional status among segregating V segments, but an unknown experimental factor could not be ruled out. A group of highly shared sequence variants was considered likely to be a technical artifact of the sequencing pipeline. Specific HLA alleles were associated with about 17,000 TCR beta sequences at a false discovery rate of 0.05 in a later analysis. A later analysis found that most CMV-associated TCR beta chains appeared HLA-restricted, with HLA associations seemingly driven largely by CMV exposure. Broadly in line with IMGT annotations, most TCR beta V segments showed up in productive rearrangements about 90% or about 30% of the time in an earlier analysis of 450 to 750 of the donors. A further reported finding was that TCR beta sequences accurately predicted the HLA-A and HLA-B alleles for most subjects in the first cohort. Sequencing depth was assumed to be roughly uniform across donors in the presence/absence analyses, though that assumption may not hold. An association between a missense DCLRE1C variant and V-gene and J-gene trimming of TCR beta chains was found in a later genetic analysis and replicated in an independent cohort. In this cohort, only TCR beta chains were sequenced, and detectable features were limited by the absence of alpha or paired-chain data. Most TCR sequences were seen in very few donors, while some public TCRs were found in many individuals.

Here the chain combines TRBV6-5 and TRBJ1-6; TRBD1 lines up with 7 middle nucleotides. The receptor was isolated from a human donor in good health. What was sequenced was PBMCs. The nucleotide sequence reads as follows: TGTGCCAGCAGAGTCCGTAGGGGGCCTTATTCACCCCTCCACTTT. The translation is CASRVRRGPYSPLHF.